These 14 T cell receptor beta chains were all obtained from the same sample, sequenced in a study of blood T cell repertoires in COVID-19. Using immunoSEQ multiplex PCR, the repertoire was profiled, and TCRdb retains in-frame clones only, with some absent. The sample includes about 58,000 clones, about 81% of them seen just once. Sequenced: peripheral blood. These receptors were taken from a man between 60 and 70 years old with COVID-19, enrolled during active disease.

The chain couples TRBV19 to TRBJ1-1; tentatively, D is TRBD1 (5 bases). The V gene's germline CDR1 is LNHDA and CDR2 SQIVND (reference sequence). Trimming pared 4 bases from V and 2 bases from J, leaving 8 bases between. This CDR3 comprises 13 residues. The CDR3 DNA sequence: TGTGCCAGTAGTACGACAGTTAACACTGAAGCTTTCTTT. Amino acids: CASSTTVNTEAFF.

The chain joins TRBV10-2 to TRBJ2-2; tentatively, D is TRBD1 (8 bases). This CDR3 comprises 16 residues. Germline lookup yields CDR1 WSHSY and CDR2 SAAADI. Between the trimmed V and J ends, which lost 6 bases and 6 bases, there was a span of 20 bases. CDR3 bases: TGCGCCAGCAGACACAGGGGGGAGGGCCGGGCCGGGGAGCTGTTTTTT. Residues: CASRHRGEGRAGELFF.

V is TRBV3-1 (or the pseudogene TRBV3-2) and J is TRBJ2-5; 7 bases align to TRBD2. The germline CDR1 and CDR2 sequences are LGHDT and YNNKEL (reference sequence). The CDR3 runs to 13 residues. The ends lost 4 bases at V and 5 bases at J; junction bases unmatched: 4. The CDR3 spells CASSPSGRETQYF. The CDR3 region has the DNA TGTGCCAGCAGCCCTAGCGGTAGGGAGACCCAGTACTTC.

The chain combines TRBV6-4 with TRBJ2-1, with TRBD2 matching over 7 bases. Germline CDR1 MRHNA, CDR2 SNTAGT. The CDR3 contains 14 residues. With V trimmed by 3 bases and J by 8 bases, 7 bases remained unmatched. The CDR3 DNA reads TGTGCCAGCAGTGATGGCGGGAGTGTGGATGAGCAGTTCTTC. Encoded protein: CASSDGGSVDEQFF.

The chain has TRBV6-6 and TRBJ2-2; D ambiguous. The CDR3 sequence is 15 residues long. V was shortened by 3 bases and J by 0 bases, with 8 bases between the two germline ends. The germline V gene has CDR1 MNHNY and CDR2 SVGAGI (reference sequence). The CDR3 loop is CASSYRQANTGELFF. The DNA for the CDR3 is TGTGCCAGCAGTTATAGGCAGGCGAACACCGGGGAGCTGTTTTTT.

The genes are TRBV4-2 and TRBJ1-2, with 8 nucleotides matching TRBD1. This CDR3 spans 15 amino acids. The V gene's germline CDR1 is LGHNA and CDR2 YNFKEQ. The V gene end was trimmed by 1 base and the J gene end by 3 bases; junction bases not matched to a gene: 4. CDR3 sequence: CASSQADRGDYGYTF. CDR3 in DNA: TGTGCCAGCAGCCAAGCCGACAGGGGCGACTATGGCTACACCTTC.

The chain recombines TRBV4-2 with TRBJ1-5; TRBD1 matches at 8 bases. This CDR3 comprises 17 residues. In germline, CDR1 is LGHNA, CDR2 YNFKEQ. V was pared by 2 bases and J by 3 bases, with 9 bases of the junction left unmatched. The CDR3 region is CASSQHQDRGYNQPQHF. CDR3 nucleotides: TGTGCCAGCAGCCAACATCAAGACAGGGGCTACAATCAGCCCCAGCATTTT.

Here the CDR3 DNA reads TGTGCCAGCAGCCAACGGGAAGGCGGCTACACCTTC. Translation: CASSQREGGYTF. The chain couples TRBV3-1 (or the pseudogene TRBV3-2) to TRBJ1-2; unclear D gene. Looked up from germline, CDR1 is LGHDT and CDR2 is YNNKEL (reference sequence). This CDR3 region has 12 residues. The V end lost 2 bases, the J end lost 8 bases, and 9 bases lay between the germline ends.

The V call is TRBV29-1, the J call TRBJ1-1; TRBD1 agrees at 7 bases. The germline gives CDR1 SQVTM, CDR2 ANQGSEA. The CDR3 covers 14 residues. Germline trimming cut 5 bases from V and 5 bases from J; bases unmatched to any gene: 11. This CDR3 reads CSVILTTGRTEAFF. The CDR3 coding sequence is TGCAGCGTTATACTTACGACAGGGCGGACTGAAGCTTTCTTT.

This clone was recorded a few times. CDR3 in DNA: TGTGCCAGCAGCCCCAAGGCCAACGGGGGGACTGAGCAGTTCTTC. Its translation: CASSPKANGGTEQFF. The J gene is TRBJ2-1, the V gene TRBV11-3, with 7 bases aligning to TRBD2. The CDR3 runs to 15 residues. Germline CDR1 is SGHNT and CDR2 is YENEEA. V shed 5 bases and J 9 bases; nucleotides not matched to a gene: 13.

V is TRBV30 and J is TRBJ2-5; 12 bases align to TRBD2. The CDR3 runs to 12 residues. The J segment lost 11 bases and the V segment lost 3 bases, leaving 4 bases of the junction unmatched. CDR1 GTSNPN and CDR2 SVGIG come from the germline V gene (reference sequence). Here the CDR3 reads CAWSATSGGQYF. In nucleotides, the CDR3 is TGTGCCTGGAGCGCGACTAGCGGGGGTCAGTACTTC.

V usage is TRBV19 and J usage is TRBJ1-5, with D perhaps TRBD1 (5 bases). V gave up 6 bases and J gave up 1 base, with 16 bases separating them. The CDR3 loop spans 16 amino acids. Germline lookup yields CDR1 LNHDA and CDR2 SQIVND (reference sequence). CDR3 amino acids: CASRPQGQGSNQPQHF. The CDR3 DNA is TGTGCCAGTAGGCCCCAGGGTCAGGGAAGCAATCAGCCCCAGCATTTT.

Here the CDR3 reads CASSLLGGMTEAFF. The CDR3 DNA sequence: TGTGCCAGCAGCTTGTTAGGGGGTATGACTGAAGCTTTCTTT. V gene TRBV5-5 combines with J gene TRBJ1-1; D possibly corresponds to TRBD1 (6 bases). Trimming took off 1 base at V and 5 bases at J, with 12 bases between the two ends. This CDR3 is built from 14 residues. CDR1 and CDR2 from the germline V gene are SGHKS and YYEKEE (reference sequence).

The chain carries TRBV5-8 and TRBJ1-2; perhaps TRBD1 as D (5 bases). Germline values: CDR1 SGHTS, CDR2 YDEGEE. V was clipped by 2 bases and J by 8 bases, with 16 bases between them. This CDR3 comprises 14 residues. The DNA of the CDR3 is TGTGCCAGCAGCTTTCTCCAGGGAACGAGAGGCTACACCTTC. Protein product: CASSFLQGTRGYTF. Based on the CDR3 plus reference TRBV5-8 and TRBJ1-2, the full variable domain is EAGVTQSPTHLIKTRGQQATLRCSPISGHTSVYWYQQALGLGLQFLLWYDEGEERNRGNFPPRFSGRQFPNYSSELNVNALELEDSALYLCASSFLQGTRGYTFGSGTRLTVV.